Each of the 18 T cell receptor beta chains below was sequenced from the same sample in a study of shared clonotypes between healthy human individuals. Data came from immunoSEQ multiplex PCR; TCRdb stores just in-frame clones and leaves some out. The sample has 2 million to 2.5 million clones; more than 85% are singletons. Input material: naive CD4+ T cells from PBMCs. As for subset: CD45RA+ positively selected. The receptors derive from a man younger than 35 in good health. Some clones in this sample may be carry-over from other donors' samples.

The chain links TRBV6-5 to TRBJ2-2, with 7 positions matching TRBD1. With V trimmed by 6 bases and J by 3 bases, 4 bases remained unmatched. The V gene's germline CDR1 is MNHEY and CDR2 SVGAGI. There are 14 residues in the CDR3. The CDR3 loop is CASRPTGDTGELFF. CDR3 in DNA: TGTGCCAGCAGGCCTACAGGGGACACCGGGGAGCTGTTTTTT.

J is TRBJ1-1 and V is TRBV6-1, with TRBD1 matching over 7 bases. Germline values: CDR1 MNHNS, CDR2 SASEGT. After removal of 7 bases from V and 0 bases from J, the junction contained 5 bases not matched to a gene. The CDR3 sequence is 14 residues long. CDR3 DNA: TGTGCCAGCACAAGGGGGCGGGTGAACACTGAAGCTTTCTTT. Protein: CASTRGRVNTEAFF.

This chain connects TRBV18 to TRBJ2-1, with D uncertain. With 1 base removed from V and 12 bases from J, the gap between germline ends came to 10 bases. Germline assignment: CDR1 KGHSH and CDR2 LQKENI. The CDR3 extends over 12 amino acids. CDR3 sequence: CASSPLLFGQFF. Written as DNA, the CDR3 is TGTGCCAGCTCACCACTACTCTTTGGGCAGTTCTTC.

This clone was observed a single time. The rearrangement uses TRBV28 and TRBJ2-6, with D perhaps TRBD2 (6 bases). CDR1 and CDR2 from the germline V gene are MDHEN and SYDVKM. The V and J ends lost 8 bases and 4 bases respectively, with 24 bases between them. The CDR3 totals 18 residues. DNA for the CDR3: TGTGCCAGCGGACCTCCCTGGGGGGTAGCGTCAGGGGCCAACGTCCTGACTTTC. Amino acids: CASGPPWGVASGANVLTF.

This clone showed up just once. The chain employs TRBV18 and TRBJ2-4; TRBD1 matches 7 bases. The CDR3 spans 14 residues. CDR1 is KGHSH and CDR2 is LQKENI in the germline V gene. With 3 bases clipped from V and 8 bases from J, the junction kept 7 bases outside the gene matches. Here the CDR3 reads CASSPETGRYIQYF. CDR3 nucleotide sequence: TGTGCCAGCTCACCGGAGACAGGGCGGTACATTCAGTACTTC. The whole variable domain, remainder taken from reference TRBV18 and TRBJ2-4, is NAGVMQNPRHLVRRRGQEARLRCSPMKGHSHVYWYRQLPEEGLKFMVYLQKENIIDESGMPKERFSAEFPKEGPSILRIQQVVRGDSAAYFCASSPETGRYIQYFGAGTRLSVL.

V usage is TRBV7-9 and J usage is TRBJ1-2; D gene unclear. Germline lookup yields CDR1 SEHNR and CDR2 FQNEAQ (reference sequence). V gave up 1 base and J gave up 6 bases, with 21 bases separating them. CDR3 length equals 17 residues. CDR3 bases: TGTGCCAGCAGCTTAGTGGGGTCCCCGCAGACTTCTAATGGCTACACCTTC. Translation: CASSLVGSPQTSNGYTF.

On this clone: Additional DNA sequences in this sample encode the identical CDR3. V gene TRBV20-1 combines with J gene TRBJ2-5; no clear D. CDR1 and CDR2 (germline): DFQATT, SNEGSKA (reference sequence). The V end lost 3 bases, the J end lost 5 bases, and 7 bases lay between the germline ends. The length of the CDR3 is 11 residues. In nucleotides, the CDR3 is TGCAGTGCTAGGGCGCGGGAGACCCAGTACTTC. Its protein product is CSARARETQYF.

This clone was observed a few times. The V and J genes are TRBV4-2 and TRBJ1-1, with a tentative D call TRBD1 (6 bases). Germline-derived CDR1 and CDR2 are LGHNA and YNFKEQ. The CDR3 covers 15 residues. Trimming removed 2 bases at V and 4 bases at J, with 14 bases between. DNA for the CDR3: TGTGCCAGCAGCCAACCACAGGGACCTAGCACTGAAGCTTTCTTT. Its protein product is CASSQPQGPSTEAFF.

This clone was counted once. V usage is TRBV6-1 and J usage is TRBJ2-1, with a weak D call TRBD2 (7 bases). CDR3 size: 14 residues. From germline, CDR1 is MNHNS and CDR2 SASEGT. Trimming took off 8 bases at V and 3 bases at J, with 14 bases between the two ends. The CDR3 DNA reads TGTGCCAGCCGAGGGGGGGAGGTCTACAATGAGCAGTTCTTC. Amino acid sequence: CASRGGEVYNEQFF.

The gene calls are TRBV2 and TRBJ1-2; D is unresolved. Germline CDR1 SNHLY, CDR2 FYNNEI. V shed 4 bases and J shed 8 bases, with 8 bases lying between them. CDR3 size: 11 residues. The CDR3 here is CASSALGGYTF. DNA for the CDR3: TGTGCCAGCAGTGCTTTAGGGGGCTACACCTTC.

This chain uses TRBV7-9 with TRBJ2-2, with D unclear. This CDR3 contains 14 residues. Trimming removed 2 bases from V and 4 bases from J, with 8 bases in between. CDR1 and CDR2 (germline): SEHNR, FQNEAQ (reference sequence). This chain's CDR3 is CASSLLALTGELFF. In nucleotides, the CDR3 is TGTGCCAGCAGCTTACTCGCCCTCACCGGGGAGCTGTTTTTT.

Comment on this clone: Within the sample, other DNA sequences also encode this same CDR3. The V call is TRBV5-1, the J call TRBJ1-2, with D uncertain. Germline V gene sequence: CDR1 SGHRS, CDR2 YFSETQ. V was pared by 2 bases and J by 0 bases, with 5 bases between. The CDR3 contains 13 residues. The CDR3 DNA is TGCGCCAGCAGCTTTTCCCCTAACTATGGCTACACCTTC. Translated, it gives CASSFSPNYGYTF.

On this clone: Other DNA sequences in this specimen translate into the identical CDR3. The chain links TRBV28 to TRBJ1-1; D is unclear. Per the germline V gene, CDR1 is MDHEN and CDR2 is SYDVKM. V was pared by 3 bases and J by 4 bases, with 6 bases between. This CDR3 has 12 amino acids. CDR3 sequence reads: CASSFGSTEAFF. The CDR3 nucleotides read TGTGCCAGCAGTTTTGGGAGCACTGAAGCTTTCTTT.

J is TRBJ2-7 and V is TRBV4-2; the D gene is possibly TRBD2 (6 bases). V lost 1 base to trimming and J lost 0 bases, with 13 bases between them. Germline CDR1 and CDR2: LGHNA and YNFKEQ. The CDR3 covers 16 residues. The CDR3 DNA is TGTGCCAGCAGCCAAGTCGTTGGAGGGAGCTCCTACGAGCAGTACTTC. Its protein product is CASSQVVGGSSYEQYF.

The V call is TRBV4-2, the J call TRBJ1-2; D perhaps matches TRBD1 (5 bases). Germline assignment: CDR1 LGHNA and CDR2 YNFKEQ. The CDR3 extends over 14 amino acids. The V end lost 4 bases, the J end lost 8 bases, and 17 bases lay between the germline ends. This CDR3 reads CASSPDGRDKGYTF. CDR3 sequence (DNA): TGTGCCAGCAGCCCAGACGGCAGGGATAAAGGCTACACCTTC.

V usage is TRBV11-3 and J usage is TRBJ2-3, with 7 bases identical to TRBD1. Trimming at V came to 2 bases and at J to 0 bases, leaving 5 bases not matched to a gene. From germline, CDR1 is SGHNT and CDR2 YENEEA. The CDR3 length is 16 residues. DNA of the CDR3: TGTGCCAGCAGCTTAAGGACAGGCCCGAGCACAGATACGCAGTATTTT. It codes for CASSLRTGPSTDTQYF.

The chain employs TRBV28 and TRBJ2-6, with 8 bases identical to TRBD1. Looked up from germline, CDR1 is MDHEN and CDR2 is SYDVKM. The V segment lost 2 bases and the J segment 8 bases; nucleotides outside the gene matches: 5. The CDR3 extends over 15 amino acids. The CDR3 bases are TGTGCCAGCAGTTTAGGGGGACAGGCGACCAACGTCCTGACTTTC. This codes for CASSLGGQATNVLTF.

This chain uses TRBV29-1 with TRBJ1-2, with TRBD1 matching 7 bases. V shed 7 bases, J shed 4 bases, and the junction held 6 bases outside the gene matches. This CDR3 region has 12 residues. Germline CDR1 reads SQVTM; CDR2 reads ANQGSEA. CDR3 coding DNA: TGCAGCGCCGACAGGGAGGGCTATGGCTACACCTTC. It codes for CSADREGYGYTF.